This T cell receptor beta chain appears in the sequencing data of a study of blood T cell repertoires in COVID-19. The CDR3 extends over 15 amino acids. The germline gives CDR1 SGHVS, CDR2 FQNEAQ. The V gene lost 5 bases and the J gene lost 2 bases, with 14 bases spanning the gap. The table came from immunoSEQ multiplex PCR; TCRdb's copy has only in-frame clones and leaves some out. The sample contains 200,000 to 250,000 clones, roughly 90% of which appear only once. The chain carries TRBV7-8 and TRBJ2-3, with D tentatively TRBD2 (5 bases). The specimen was PBMCs or T cells enriched from blood (not recorded which). The receptor's source is a woman in her thirties or forties with acute COVID-19. This chain's CDR3 is CASSDQRPSTDTQYF. The CDR3 nucleotides are TGTGCCAGCAGCGACCAGCGGCCCTCCACAGATACGCAGTATTTT.